The T cell receptor (beta chain) under discussion was sequenced for a study of patients and donors after allogeneic stem cell transplantation. This clonotype was detected many times. This CDR3 region has 11 residues. Germline CDR1 SQVTM, CDR2 ANQGSEA. The V segment lost 7 bases and the J segment 7 bases; nucleotides outside the gene matches: 6. TCRdb processed the RT-PCR reads anew with MiXCR; each CDR3 protein has one entry. The table shows about 960,000 distinct CDR3 sequences, with more than 15% occurring only once. The sequencing sample was made of blood, either unsorted or a sorted T cell fraction (not recorded which). This receptor was obtained from a human donor who was either an allogeneic HSCT recipient or a stem cell or donor lymphocyte infusion donor (not recorded which). It is not recorded whose cells these are; they may come from a transplant donor. The chain combines TRBV29-1 with TRBJ1-1; 7 positions match TRBD1. This chain's CDR3 is CSAPTGVEAFF. DNA for the CDR3: TGCAGCGCCCCAACAGGGGTTGAAGCTTTCTTT.